This T cell receptor beta chain was profiled in a study of T cells in Graves' hyperthyroidism and ophthalmopathy. General observations from the study: Peripheral blood also featured most of the thyroid clonotypes expanded above 0.001.

Those patients with uncontrolled infection, other autoimmune disease, pregnancy or lactation were excluded. The PBMCs studied were ones that came from roughly 9.1 ml fresh peripheral blood. TCR beta CDR3 region amplification was performed from RNA transcripts. TCR CDR3 regions were first amplified by RT-PCR with HTBI primers. Using its own MiXCR run on the multiplex PCR reads, TCRdb lists one record per CDR3 protein. The table records 620,000 or so distinct CDR3 sequences, more than 14% of them present only once. Germline V gives CDR1 SGHNT, CDR2 YENEEA. The CDR3 contains 16 residues. With 1 base clipped from V and 4 bases from J, the junction kept 5 bases outside the gene matches. This clonotype was picked up many times. The antigen is unknown.

The receptor comes from a woman aged 45-65 years with Graves' ophthalmopathy. This chain uses TRBV11-3 with TRBJ2-3; 10 bases fit TRBD1. Sequenced input: blood. CDR3 bases: TGTGCCAGCAGCTTAGGGGGACAGGGGTGGGCAGATACGCAGTATTTT. Protein: CASSLGGQGWADTQYF.